Each of the 5 T cell receptor beta chains below was sequenced from the same sample in a study of post-analysis software for immune sequencing data. General study results and limits: Four or five TRBV segments (TRBV5-6, TRBV5-1 and TRBV20-1 among them) occurred more frequently in patients than in controls.

Carried by the TCR beta cDNA libraries were unique molecular identifiers. TCRdb independently ran MiXCR on the PCR reads; one entry per CDR3 protein. The data contain 350,000 to 500,000 distinct CDR3 sequences, 39% of them seen just once; the ten biggest clones take up approximately 7.1%. For these receptors, no antigen is known. Sequenced: blood. The receptors were gathered from a girl aged 2-10 years with multiple sclerosis.

This chain links TRBV3-1 with TRBJ1-6; D call uncertain. This CDR3 region has 13 residues. Germline-derived CDR1 and CDR2 are LGHDT and YNNKEL (reference sequence). V was pared by 1 base and J by 7 bases, with 5 bases between. The CDR3 loop reads CASSQVVNSPLHF. The CDR3 DNA reads TGTGCCAGCAGCCAAGTAGTGAATTCACCCCTCCACTTT.

This clonotype appeared a few times. Here the CDR3 reads CAISSGTGSDTQYF. As DNA, the CDR3 is TGTGCCATCAGTTCCGGGACAGGGTCAGATACGCAGTATTTT. The J gene is TRBJ2-3, the V gene TRBV10-3; 9 bases are a match to TRBD1. The CDR3 has 14 amino acids. The J segment lost 4 bases and the V segment lost 5 bases, leaving 4 bases of the junction unmatched. The germline gives CDR1 ENHRY, CDR2 SYGVKD.

This rearrangement joins TRBV6-5 to TRBJ2-1; TRBD2 aligns across 11 bases. V shed 0 bases and J 10 bases; nucleotides not matched to a gene: 8. This CDR3 has 16 amino acids. The germline V gene encodes CDR1 MNHEY and CDR2 SVGAGI. The CDR3 DNA sequence: TGTGCCAGCAGTTACTCCGGGACTAGCGGTTTAGGGGAGCAGTTCTTC. Translated: CASSYSGTSGLGEQFF.

This sequence joins TRBV5-1 and TRBJ2-5; D ambiguous. Germline V lookup: CDR1 SGHRS, CDR2 YFSETQ. The CDR3 length is 12 residues. The V gene lost 3 bases and the J gene lost 2 bases, with 5 bases spanning the gap. The CDR3 DNA reads as TGCGCCAGCAGCTATCCACAAGAGACCCAGTACTTC. Translated: CASSYPQETQYF. Filled out from reference TRBV5-1 and TRBJ2-5, the complete variable domain reads KAGVTQTPRYLIKTRGQQVTLSCSPISGHRSVSWYQQTPGQGLQFLFEYFSETQRNKGNFPGRFSGRQFSNSRSEMNVSTLELGDSALYLCASSYPQETQYFGPGTRLLVL.

The V and J genes are TRBV7-2 and TRBJ1-1, with D tentatively TRBD1 (6 bases). Germline V gives CDR1 SGHTA, CDR2 FQGNSA. V was pared by 3 bases and J by 4 bases, with 9 bases between. The length of the CDR3 is 13 residues. The CDR3 DNA is TGTGCCAGCAGCTTCCAGGGGCCCACTGAAGCTTTCTTT. It codes for CASSFQGPTEAFF.